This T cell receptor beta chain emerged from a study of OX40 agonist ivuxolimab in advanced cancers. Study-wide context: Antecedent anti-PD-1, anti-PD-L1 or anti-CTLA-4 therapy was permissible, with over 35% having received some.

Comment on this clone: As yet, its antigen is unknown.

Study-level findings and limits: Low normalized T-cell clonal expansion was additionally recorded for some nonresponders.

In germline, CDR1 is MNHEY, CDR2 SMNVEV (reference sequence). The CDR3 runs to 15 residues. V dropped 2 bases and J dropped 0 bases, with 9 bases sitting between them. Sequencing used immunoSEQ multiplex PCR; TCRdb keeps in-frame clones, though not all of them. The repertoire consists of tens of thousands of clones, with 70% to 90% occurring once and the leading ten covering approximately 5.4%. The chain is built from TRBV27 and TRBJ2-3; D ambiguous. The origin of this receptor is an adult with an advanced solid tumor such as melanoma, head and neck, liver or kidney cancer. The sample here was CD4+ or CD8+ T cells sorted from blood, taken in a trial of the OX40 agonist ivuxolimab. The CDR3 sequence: CASSLGPLSTDTQYF. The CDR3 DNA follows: TGTGCCAGCAGTTTAGGTCCCTTAAGCACAGATACGCAGTATTTT.